This T cell receptor beta chain was captured in a study of shared clonotypes between healthy human individuals. On the study more broadly: The study drew on a couple of women and a few men aged 18 to 49 as donors. General study points: Lower generation probabilities were found for non-shared clonotypes than for those shared by all four donors.

Execution of the assay was at deep level. The method was immunoSEQ multiplex PCR; TCRdb's version includes in-frame clones alone and lacks a portion of them. The data hold hundreds of thousands of clones, with approximately 97% observed a single time. With 3 bases clipped from V and 5 bases from J, the junction kept 8 bases outside the gene matches. The CDR3 has 16 residues. The germline CDR1 and CDR2 sequences are SGHNT and YYREEE (reference sequence). Note on this clone: The antigen remains unidentified.

This receptor was obtained from a woman in her twenties or thirties in good health. The chain uses TRBV5-4 and TRBJ2-5; 12 bases align to TRBD1. Sequenced: naive CD4+ T cells sorted from blood. Regarding subset: CD45RA+ positively selected. CDR3 in DNA: TGTGCCAGCAGCTATCCGGGACAGGGGGCGCGGGAGACCCAGTACTTC. As protein: CASSYPGQGARETQYF.